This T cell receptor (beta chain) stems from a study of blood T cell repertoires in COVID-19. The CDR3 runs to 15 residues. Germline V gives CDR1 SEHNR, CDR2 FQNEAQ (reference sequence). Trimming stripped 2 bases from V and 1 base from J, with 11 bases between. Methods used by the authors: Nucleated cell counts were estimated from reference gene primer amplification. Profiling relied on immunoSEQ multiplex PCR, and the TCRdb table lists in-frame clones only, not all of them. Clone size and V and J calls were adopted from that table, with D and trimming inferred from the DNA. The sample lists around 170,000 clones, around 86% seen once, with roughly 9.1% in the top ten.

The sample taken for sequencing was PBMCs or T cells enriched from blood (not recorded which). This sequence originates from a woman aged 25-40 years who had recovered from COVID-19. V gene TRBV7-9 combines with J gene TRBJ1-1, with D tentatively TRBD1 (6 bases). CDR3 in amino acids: CASSLQQGRNTEAFF. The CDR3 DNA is TGTGCCAGCAGCTTACAACAGGGTCGGAACACTGAAGCTTTCTTT.